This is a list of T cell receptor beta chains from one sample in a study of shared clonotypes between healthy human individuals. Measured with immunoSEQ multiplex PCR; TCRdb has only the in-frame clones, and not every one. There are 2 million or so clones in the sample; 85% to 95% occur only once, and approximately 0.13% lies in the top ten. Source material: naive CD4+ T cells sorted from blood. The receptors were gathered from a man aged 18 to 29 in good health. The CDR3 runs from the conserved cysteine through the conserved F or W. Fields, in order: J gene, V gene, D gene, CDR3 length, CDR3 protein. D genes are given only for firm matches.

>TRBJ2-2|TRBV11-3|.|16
CASSRSFGQNTGELFF
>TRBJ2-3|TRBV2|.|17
CASSEDRSGHGTDTQYF
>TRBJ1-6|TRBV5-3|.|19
CARSLLGDPYGSYNSPLHF
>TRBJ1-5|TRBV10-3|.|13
CAISGSGNQPQHF
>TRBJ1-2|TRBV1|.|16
CTSRTICLCETYGYTF
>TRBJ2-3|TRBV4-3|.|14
CASSQDLSTDTQYF
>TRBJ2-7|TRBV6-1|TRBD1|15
CASKLPGQGTYEQYF
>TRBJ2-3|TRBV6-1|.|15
CASRPKQGGTDTQYF
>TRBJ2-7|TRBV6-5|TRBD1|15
CASSLNGQGLYEQYF
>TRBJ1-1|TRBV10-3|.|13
CAISGDPNTEAFF
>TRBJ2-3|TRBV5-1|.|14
CASSLTPGEDTQYF
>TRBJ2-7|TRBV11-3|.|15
CASSPDGGATYEQYF
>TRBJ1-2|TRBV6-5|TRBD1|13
CASRSGTGAGYTF
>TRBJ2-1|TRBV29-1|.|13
CSVLTSYGNEQFF
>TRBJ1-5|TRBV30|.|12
CAWNRDNQPQHF
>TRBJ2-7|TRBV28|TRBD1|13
CASSRQGFGEQYF
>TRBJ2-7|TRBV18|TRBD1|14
CASSRTGGLDEQYF
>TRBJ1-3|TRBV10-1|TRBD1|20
CASRRARQGLTSFSGNTIYF
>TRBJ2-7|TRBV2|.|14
CASSALAGHYEQYF
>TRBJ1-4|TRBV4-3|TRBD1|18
CASSQDGGRGRANEKLFF
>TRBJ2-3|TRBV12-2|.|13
CASRLVAGIGEYF
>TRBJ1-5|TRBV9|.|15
CASSVGAGHGQPQHF
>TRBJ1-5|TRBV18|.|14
CASSPGGGGQPQHF
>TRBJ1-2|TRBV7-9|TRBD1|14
CASSTPGTAYGYTF
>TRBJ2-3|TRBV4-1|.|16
CASSQAGTPGTDTQYF
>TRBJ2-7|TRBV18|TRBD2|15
CASTPGLAGPYEQYF
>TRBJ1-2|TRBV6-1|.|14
CASSETEGPGGYTF
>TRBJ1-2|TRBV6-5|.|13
CASRPGVNYGYTF
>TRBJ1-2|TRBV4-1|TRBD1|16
CASSIPGQLINYGYTF
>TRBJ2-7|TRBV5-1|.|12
CASSLGPGELYF
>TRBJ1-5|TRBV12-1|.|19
CASTLGQGARLYSNQPQHF
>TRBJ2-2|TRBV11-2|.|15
CASSVRETGTGELFF
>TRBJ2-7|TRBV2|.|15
CASSEDEGFSYEQYF
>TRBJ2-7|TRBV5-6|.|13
CASSLGGTYEQYF
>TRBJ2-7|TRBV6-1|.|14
CASSETSIPYEQYF
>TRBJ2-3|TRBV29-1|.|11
CSARLADTQYF